The 18 T cell receptor beta chains listed next were all sequenced from one sample in a study of cytomegalovirus exposure and HLA in healthy donors. With 60 Vbeta and 13 Jbeta primers, the PCR was carried out. Clones were read by immunoSEQ multiplex PCR, and TCRdb kept only the in-frame ones, dropping some. This sample has about 120,000 clones, with approximately 81% found just once. What was sequenced was PBMCs. Source of these receptors: a man under 40 in good health and CMV-seropositive.

This clone was seen a handful of times. This sequence joins TRBV7-2 and TRBJ1-4; D gene ambiguous. Germline V gene sequence: CDR1 SGHTA, CDR2 FQGNSA. The CDR3 totals 13 residues. V was trimmed by 5 bases and J by 8 bases, leaving 12 bases between them. In nucleotides, the CDR3 is TGTGCCAGCAGCCTGAGAGGCGGGGAAAAACTGTTTTTT. This encodes CASSLRGGEKLFF. Full variable domain (missing parts from reference TRBV7-2 and TRBJ1-4): GAGVSQSPSNKVTEKGKDVELRCDPISGHTALYWYRQSLGQGLEFLIYFQGNSAPDKSGLPSDRFSAERTGGSVSTLTIQRTQQEDSAVYLCASSLRGGEKLFFGSGTQLSVL.

This chain connects TRBV10-3 to TRBJ1-3, with TRBD1 identical over 9 bases. Germline V gene lookup returns CDR1 ENHRY and CDR2 SYGVKD. The V and J ends lost 0 bases and 0 bases, in that order; junction bases with no gene match: 12. This CDR3 has 20 amino acids. Written as DNA, the CDR3 is TGTGCCATCAGTGAGTCCGGGACAGGGCTGATGCTAATCTCTGGAAACACCATATATTTT. Translating it yields CAISESGTGLMLISGNTIYF.

The chain couples TRBV27 to TRBJ2-2, with D possibly matching TRBD1 (5 bases). CDR1 MNHEY and CDR2 SMNVEV come from the germline V gene (reference sequence). The V and J ends lost 7 bases and 6 bases respectively, with 15 bases between them. CDR3 length: 14 amino acids. The CDR3 DNA reads as TGTGCCAGCATTCCCCCTGACAGTCCCGGGGAGCTGTTTTTT. It encodes CASIPPDSPGELFF.

This clone was seen a few times. The chain recombines TRBV28 with TRBJ2-4; D gene uncertain. From germline, CDR1 is MDHEN and CDR2 SYDVKM. The CDR3 contains 16 residues. V was trimmed by 2 bases and J by 0 bases, leaving 11 bases between them. CDR3 coding DNA: TGTGCCAGCAGTTTAAGGCTACTACTAGCCAAAAACATTCAGTACTTC. Protein sequence: CASSLRLLLAKNIQYF.

V usage is TRBV27 and J usage is TRBJ2-7; TRBD2 agrees at 10 bases. The CDR3 covers 15 residues. V was pared by 6 bases and J by 3 bases, with 8 bases of the junction left unmatched. The germline CDR1 and CDR2 sequences are MNHEY and SMNVEV (reference sequence). As DNA, the CDR3 is TGTGCCAGCAGACCGTCCGGGACTAGCGTCTACGAGCAGTACTTC. It yields the protein CASRPSGTSVYEQYF.

Turning to this clone: Mismatch with germline at one junction end may stem from a read error. J is TRBJ2-6 and V is TRBV27; 7 nucleotides line up with TRBD2. The germline V gene has CDR1 MNHEY and CDR2 SMNVEV (reference sequence). The CDR3 is made up of 16 amino acids. In DNA, the CDR3 is TGTGCCAGCAGTTTATCGGCGGGAGTTGGGGCCAACGGCCTGACTTTC. It translates to CASSLSAGVGANGLTF.

The CDR3 loop reads CASSLGGFSNSPLHF. DNA for the CDR3: TGTGCCAGCAGCTTGGGAGGGTTCAGTAATTCACCCCTCCACTTT. The genes are TRBV5-4 and TRBJ1-6; D gene unclear. Germline assignment: CDR1 SGHNT and CDR2 YYREEE (reference sequence). CDR3 length: 15 residues. The V end was cut by 0 bases, the J end by 6 bases, with 10 bases between.

CDR3 sequence (DNA): TGTGCCAGCAGCCCAACCCGGGCGGGTGGCTACACCTTC. Its protein product is CASSPTRAGGYTF. The chain uses TRBV7-6 and TRBJ1-2; D gene uncertain. V was pared by 5 bases and J by 7 bases, with 14 bases between. The CDR3 consists of 13 residues. Looked up from germline, CDR1 is SGHVS and CDR2 is FNYEAQ.

This clone was picked up one time. The chain is built from TRBV9 and TRBJ2-7; TRBD1 might be the D (5 bases). Trimming pared 1 base from V and 6 bases from J, leaving 11 bases between. Germline V gene data show CDR1 as SGDLS and CDR2 as YYNGEE. The CDR3 has 13 amino acids. CDR3 DNA sequence: TGTGCCAGCAGCGTAAATAGTAGGGGCGAGCAGTACTTC. Translated, it gives CASSVNSRGEQYF.

J is TRBJ1-4 and V is TRBV14; D is unresolved. From germline, CDR1 is SGHDN and CDR2 FVKESK. The V and J ends lost 4 bases and 0 bases respectively, with 12 bases between them. The CDR3 runs 16 residues. CDR3 residues: CASSRRLSATNEKLFF. The CDR3 coding sequence is TGTGCCAGCAGCCGCCGTCTCAGTGCAACTAATGAAAAACTGTTTTTT.

This clone appeared once. The chain combines TRBV4-3 with TRBJ2-1; perhaps TRBD1 as D (7 bases). This CDR3 has 18 amino acids. Trimming removed 2 bases from V and 4 bases from J, with 21 bases in between. Germline CDR1 is LGHNA and CDR2 is YSLEER. CDR3 DNA: TGCGCCAGCAGCCAACGCCCCCAATCGCCAGGGGGGTACAATGAGCAGTTCTTC. Residues: CASSQRPQSPGGYNEQFF.

DNA of the CDR3: TGTGCCAGCAGTGAATATCGGACAGGGGGGTACTTC. Protein: CASSEYRTGGYF. The rearrangement uses TRBV6-1 and TRBJ2-4; TRBD1 matches at 10 bases. The CDR3 has 12 residues. J lost 15 bases, V lost 2 bases, and 4 bases had no gene match. Looked up from germline, CDR1 is MNHNS and CDR2 is SASEGT.

The J gene is TRBJ2-5, the V gene TRBV11-2, with D unclear. V dropped 7 bases and J dropped 5 bases, with 11 bases sitting between them. The length of the CDR3 is 12 residues. In germline, CDR1 is SGHAT, CDR2 FQNNGV. DNA of the CDR3: TGTGCCAGCACCATAAGACTCGAGACCCAGTACTTC. Amino acids: CASTIRLETQYF.

The gene calls are TRBV4-2 and TRBJ1-4, with a tentative D call TRBD1 (6 bases). Germline assignment: CDR1 LGHNA and CDR2 YNFKEQ. The CDR3 contains 16 residues. The germline V and J ends were trimmed by 0 bases and 10 bases, with 18 bases remaining between them. The CDR3 is CASSQDFGGLMGKLFF. DNA of the CDR3: TGTGCCAGCAGCCAAGATTTCGGGGGGCTAATGGGAAAACTGTTTTTT.

The chain combines TRBV5-4 with TRBJ2-7; D is perhaps TRBD2 (5 bases). Germline CDR1 and CDR2: SGHNT and YYREEE (reference sequence). Deletions cut 4 bases from V and 6 bases from J, with 20 bases between. The CDR3 covers 15 residues. CDR3 amino acids: CASSMRVARVGEQYF. The CDR3 coding sequence is TGTGCCAGCAGCATGCGGGTGGCGAGGGTTGGCGAGCAGTACTTC.

In the case of this clone: This same CDR3 is encoded by further DNA sequences in the sample. The V call is TRBV7-3, the J call TRBJ2-3, with TRBD2 matching over 9 bases. Germline V lookup: CDR1 SGHTA, CDR2 FQGTGA. The CDR3 extends over 16 amino acids. With V trimmed by 6 bases and J by 0 bases, 7 bases remained unmatched. CDR3 nucleotides: TGTGCCAGCAGGCCAGCGGGAGGCCTTAGCACAGATACGCAGTATTTT. Residues: CASRPAGGLSTDTQYF.

CDR3 sequence (DNA): TGTGCCAGCAGCTTGGCTCTAGCGGGGCCCCACGACACAGATACGCAGTATTTT. Its protein is CASSLALAGPHDTDTQYF. The chain couples TRBV5-4 to TRBJ2-3; TRBD2 agrees at 9 bases. This CDR3 is built from 18 residues. The ends lost 0 bases at V and 2 bases at J; junction bases unmatched: 10. Per germline, CDR1 SGHNT and CDR2 YYREEE (reference sequence). Based on the CDR3 plus reference TRBV5-4 and TRBJ2-3, the full variable domain is ETGVTQSPTHLIKTRGQQVTLRCSSQSGHNTVSWYQQALGQGPQFIFQYYREEENGRGNFPPRFSGLQFPNYSSELNVNALELDDSALYLCASSLALAGPHDTDTQYFGPGTRLTVL.

V gene TRBV18 combines with J gene TRBJ2-5; TRBD1 might be the D (6 bases). The CDR3 has 13 amino acids. V lost 5 bases and J lost 1, with 8 bases in between. The V gene's germline CDR1 is KGHSH and CDR2 LQKENI. The CDR3 DNA reads TGTGCCAGCTCAGCGGACAGCCAAGAGACCCAGTACTTC. Translating it yields CASSADSQETQYF.